The sequence of this T cell receptor (beta chain) was determined in a study of T cell repertoires in cytomegalovirus infection. Turning to the study itself: Used in the study were CMV epitopes, some recently identified and HLA-C-restricted, others well-studied and HLA-B-restricted. Public TCR beta signature analysis indicated the presence of both CMV infection and matching HLA type. Overall study results and limits: Carriers of CMV plus the relevant HLA were identified by cumulative public TCR beta family frequency.

This clonotype came up a few times. The antigen remains unidentified. From the reads, TCRdb called clonotypes with MiXCR, one entry per CDR3 protein. This sample has some 940,000 distinct CDR3 sequences, with 31% found just once. Germline V gene sequence: CDR1 LGHNA, CDR2 YNFKEQ. V shed 4 bases and J 2 bases; nucleotides not matched to a gene: 5. The CDR3 totals 15 residues. The TCR sequence derives from a human donor in good health (CMV status not recorded). Some clones in this sample may be carry-over from other donors' samples. This material consisted of cultured CD8+ T cells from PBMCs, taken from culture after CMV antigen stimulation. The genes are TRBV4-2 and TRBJ1-2, with 9 bases identical to TRBD1. The CDR3 loop reads CASSPEGTGNYGYTF. DNA of the CDR3: TGTGCCAGCAGCCCAGAGGGGACAGGGAACTATGGCTACACCTTC.